This is a list of T cell receptor beta chains from one sample in a study of post-analysis software for immune sequencing data. Via MiXCR, TCRdb re-called the PCR reads, giving one row per CDR3 protein. The sample holds some 690,000 distinct CDR3 sequences, 59% seen once. Sequencing was done on a sample of blood. These receptors all stem from a girl aged 2-10 years with multiple sclerosis. Each CDR3 is given with its conserved first and last residue. Each record gives: J gene, D gene, CDR3 length, clone size, V gene, CDR3 DNA, CDR3 protein. A D gene is named only where the DNA matches it firmly. For some rows the clone size is stated as once, few or many, or as a class when expanded; others skip it.

TRBJ2-7,TRBD2,14,-,TRBV30,TGTGCCTGGAGTGCGTCTAGCGGGAGGGACGAGCAGTACTTC,CAWSASSGRDEQYF
TRBJ2-7,-,13,-,TRBV27,TGTGCCAGCAGCAGCCCCCTTCGGGGGGAGCAGTACTTC,CASSSPLRGEQYF
TRBJ2-3,-,16,once,TRBV6-2/TRBV6-3,TGTGCCAGCAGCCTCTGGGGGGATCAATCCACAGATACGCAGTATTTT,CASSLWGDQSTDTQYF
TRBJ2-5,TRBD2,15,-,TRBV7-9,TGTGCCAGCAGCCCGTACCTAGCGGGAGTGGAGACCCAGTACTTC,CASSPYLAGVETQYF
TRBJ1-2,-,13,-,TRBV12-3/TRBV12-4,TGTGCCAGCAGTATCGGACACCCCAAAGGGTACACCTTC,CASSIGHPKGYTF
TRBJ2-3,-,14,-,TRBV10-3,TGTGCCATCAGACGCCCAGGGGGCACAGATACGCAGTATTTT,CAIRRPGGTDTQYF
TRBJ2-7,TRBD1,12,few,TRBV5-1,TGCGCCAGCACCGACAGGGCAGGCGAGCAGTACTTC,CASTDRAGEQYF
TRBJ2-3,TRBD2,14,-,TRBV20-1,TGCAGTGCGGAGAGCAGCGGGGGCACAGATACGCAGTATTTT,CSAESSGGTDTQYF
TRBJ2-7,-,15,-,TRBV4-1,TGCGCCAGCAGCCAAGAGGTACATAGTAGTTACGAGCAGTACTTC,CASSQEVHSSYEQYF
TRBJ2-1,-,13,-,TRBV6-5,TGTGCCAGCAGCCCCCGGAACCCGGGTGATCAGTTCTTC,CASSPRNPGDQFF
TRBJ2-1,TRBD2,18,-,TRBV12-5,TGTGCTAGTGGTTTGCGTTTAGCGGGAAACCGTGTCAGCAATGAGCAGTTCTTC,CASGLRLAGNRVSNEQFF
TRBJ1-2,-,12,-,TRBV20-1,TGCAGTGCTACTCCAACTAACTATGGCTACACCTTC,CSATPTNYGYTF
TRBJ2-7,-,14,-,TRBV4-1,TGCGCCAGCAGCCTTGACCAGAGTTCCTACGAGCAGTACTTC,CASSLDQSSYEQYF
TRBJ2-1,TRBD2,18,-,TRBV4-2,TGTGCCAGCAGCCAAGACTTGAGGAGCGGGAGCTCCTACAATGAGCAGTTCTTC,CASSQDLRSGSSYNEQFF
TRBJ2-5,-,16,-,TRBV4-2,TGTGCCAGCAGCCAAGATCCGGAGGGTGGGAGGGAGACCCAGTACTTC,CASSQDPEGGRETQYF
TRBJ2-6,-,13,-,TRBV2,TGTGCCAGCAAGAGCTCTGGGGCCAACGTCCTGACTTTC,CASKSSGANVLTF
TRBJ1-2,-,13,-,TRBV29-1,TGCAGCGCTCCGGGACCCGGAAGAAATGGCTACACCTTC,CSAPGPGRNGYTF
TRBJ2-1,-,15,-,TRBV20-1,TGCAGTGCTAGAGGGCCAGCGGGTCTCTACAATGAGCAGTTCTTC,CSARGPAGLYNEQFF
TRBJ1-2,-,13,-,TRBV2,TGTGCCAGCAGTGAGACACTTAACTATGGCTACACCTTC,CASSETLNYGYTF
TRBJ2-1,TRBD2,15,-,TRBV4-3,TGCGCCAGCAGCCAGGCGACTAGCGGGGCAGATGAGCAGTTCTTC,CASSQATSGADEQFF
TRBJ2-3,TRBD1,17,-,TRBV4-3,TGCGCCAGCAGCCAAGATTCGAGAGGACAGGGTGCAGATACGCAGTATTTT,CASSQDSRGQGADTQYF
TRBJ1-5,-,13,-,TRBV6-5,TGTGCCAGCAGTTACTCGTTGTCTCAGCCCCAGCATTTT,CASSYSLSQPQHF
TRBJ2-1,TRBD2,14,-,TRBV29-1,TGCAGCGCCGACCCCGGGACTAGGAGCAATGAGCAGTTCTTC,CSADPGTRSNEQFF
TRBJ1-2,-,12,-,TRBV5-1,TGCGCCAGCAGTTCTGACCCAGATGGCTACACCTTC,CASSSDPDGYTF
TRBJ2-5,-,14,-,TRBV5-6,TGTGCCAGCAGCTTCGGGACAACTCACGAGACCCAGTACTTC,CASSFGTTHETQYF
TRBJ2-5,-,17,-,TRBV11-2,TGTGCCAGCAGCTCTTACCTGCTAGGGGGTCTCCAAGAGACCCAGTACTTC,CASSSYLLGGLQETQYF
TRBJ2-1,-,13,once,TRBV30,TGTGCCTGGAGTCCCCAGGGCGGCAATGAGCAGTTCTTC,CAWSPQGGNEQFF
TRBJ1-2,TRBD1,15,few,TRBV20-1,TGCAGTGCTCATATTATTACAGGGGGTGCCTATGGCTACACCTTC,CSAHIITGGAYGYTF
TRBJ2-3,TRBD2,15,-,TRBV7-2,TGTGCCAGCAGCTTATGGACTAGTCTGACAGATACGCAGTATTTT,CASSLWTSLTDTQYF
TRBJ1-2,-,11,-,TRBV5-6,TGTGCCAGCACCAATTTTTCTGGCTACACCTTC,CASTNFSGYTF
TRBJ1-4,-,11,-,TRBV2,TGTGCCAGCAGTAACGGGGGAAAACTGTTTTTT,CASSNGGKLFF
TRBJ2-1,-,13,few,TRBV6-2/TRBV6-3,TGTGCCAGCAGCCGGCGGTTCTACAATGAGCAGTTCTTC,CASSRRFYNEQFF